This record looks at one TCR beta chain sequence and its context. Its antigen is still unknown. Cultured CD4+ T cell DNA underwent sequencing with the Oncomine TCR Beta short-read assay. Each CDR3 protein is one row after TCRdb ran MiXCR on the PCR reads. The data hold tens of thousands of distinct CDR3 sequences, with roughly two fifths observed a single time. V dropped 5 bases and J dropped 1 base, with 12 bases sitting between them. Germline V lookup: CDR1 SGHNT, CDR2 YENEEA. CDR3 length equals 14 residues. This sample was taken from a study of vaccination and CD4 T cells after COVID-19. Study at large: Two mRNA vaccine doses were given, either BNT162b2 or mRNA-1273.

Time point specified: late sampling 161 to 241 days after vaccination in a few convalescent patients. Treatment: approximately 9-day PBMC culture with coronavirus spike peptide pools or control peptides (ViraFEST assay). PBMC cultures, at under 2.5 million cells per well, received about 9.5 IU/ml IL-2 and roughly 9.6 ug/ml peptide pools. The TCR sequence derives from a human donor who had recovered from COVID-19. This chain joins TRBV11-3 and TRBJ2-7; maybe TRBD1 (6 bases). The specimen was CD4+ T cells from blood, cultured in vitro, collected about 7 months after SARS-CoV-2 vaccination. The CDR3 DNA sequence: TGTGCCAGCAGCATTAACAGGGCGTCCTACGAGCAGTACTTC. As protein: CASSINRASYEQYF.